This T cell receptor (beta chain) stems from a study of long-term antiretroviral therapy in people with HIV. General observations from the study: Despite increasing after ART, diversity remained lower than that of transplant donor controls. Sampling of blood ran from about 2003 to 2018, and older ART regimens were possibly in use. Researchers lacked any data on ART adherence, viral resistance or therapy changes. Before ART, certain clones expanded, and these dominated the repertoire at all time points.

CDR3 length: 12 amino acids. Germline assignment: CDR1 SGHDT and CDR2 YYEEEE. V was trimmed by 4 bases and J by 11 bases, leaving 13 bases between them. As for this clone: Its antigen is unknown.

The immunoSEQ assay was v3.0, run at survey level. Sequencing used immunoSEQ multiplex PCR; TCRdb keeps in-frame clones, though not all of them. The sample has around 23,000 clones, around three quarters seen once; the top ten hold approximately 12%. The source is a man aged 25 to 45 with HIV. Specimen: unsorted PBMCs, collected 2.1 years after starting antiretroviral therapy. V is TRBV5-6 and J is TRBJ2-1; TRBD1 is a possible D gene (6 bases). The DNA of the CDR3 is TGTGCCAGCAGCGGGGGCGGCCCCCAGCAGTTCTTC. Its protein is CASSGGGPQQFF.